This TCR beta chain is from a study of shared clonotypes between healthy human individuals. The V end was cut by 1 base, the J end by 0 bases, with 19 bases between. The germline V gene encodes CDR1 SGHVS and CDR2 FNYEAQ. The CDR3 runs 19 residues. Naive CD8 cells comprised CD45RO-negative, CCR7-positively selected cells, excluding terminally differentiated effector memory CD45RA+ cells. Clones were read by immunoSEQ multiplex PCR, and TCRdb kept only the in-frame ones, dropping some. This sample has about 2,200,000 clones, with approximately 94% found just once. The receptor was isolated from a man between 18 and 29 years old in good health. Some clones in this sample may be carry-over from other donors' samples. Sequenced: naive CD8+ T cells from PBMCs. This chain uses TRBV7-6 with TRBJ2-1, with D hard to call. In nucleotides, the CDR3 is TGTGCCAGCAGCTTAGGATTTTTGTGGGGAAATTACTCCTACAATGAGCAGTTCTTC. It translates to CASSLGFLWGNYSYNEQFF.